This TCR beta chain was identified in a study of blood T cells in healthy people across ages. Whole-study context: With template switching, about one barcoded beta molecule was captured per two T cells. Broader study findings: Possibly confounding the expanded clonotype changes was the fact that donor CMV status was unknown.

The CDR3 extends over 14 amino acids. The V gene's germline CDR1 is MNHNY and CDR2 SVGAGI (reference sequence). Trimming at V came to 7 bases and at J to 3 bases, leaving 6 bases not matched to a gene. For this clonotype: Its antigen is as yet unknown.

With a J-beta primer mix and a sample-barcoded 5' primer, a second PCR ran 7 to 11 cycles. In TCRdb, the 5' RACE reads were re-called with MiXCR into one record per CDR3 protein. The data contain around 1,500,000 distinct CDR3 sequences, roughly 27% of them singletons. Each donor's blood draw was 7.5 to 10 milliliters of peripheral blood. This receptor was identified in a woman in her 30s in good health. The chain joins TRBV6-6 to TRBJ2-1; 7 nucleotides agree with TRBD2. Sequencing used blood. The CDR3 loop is CASTAASGYNEQFF. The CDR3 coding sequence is TGTGCCAGCACCGCCGCTAGCGGCTACAATGAGCAGTTCTTC.